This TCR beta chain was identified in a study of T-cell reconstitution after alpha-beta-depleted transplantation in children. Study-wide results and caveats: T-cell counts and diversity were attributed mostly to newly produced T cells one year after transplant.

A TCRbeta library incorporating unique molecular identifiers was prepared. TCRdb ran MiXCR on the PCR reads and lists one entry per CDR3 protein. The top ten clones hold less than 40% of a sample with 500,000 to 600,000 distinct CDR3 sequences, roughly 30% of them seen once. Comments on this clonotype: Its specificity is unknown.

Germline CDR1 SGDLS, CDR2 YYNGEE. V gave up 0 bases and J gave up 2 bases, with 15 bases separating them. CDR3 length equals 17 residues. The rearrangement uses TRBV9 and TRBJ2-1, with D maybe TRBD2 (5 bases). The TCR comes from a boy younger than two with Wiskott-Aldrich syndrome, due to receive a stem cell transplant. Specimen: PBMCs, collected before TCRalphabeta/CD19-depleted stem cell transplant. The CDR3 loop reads CASSVGGSAIAYNEQFF. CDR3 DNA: TGTGCCAGCAGCGTAGGGGGTAGCGCGATTGCCTACAATGAGCAGTTCTTC.